This T cell receptor (beta chain) was identified in a study of Ad26.COV2.S vaccination and SARS-CoV-2 variants. This clone was seen only once. The CDR3 is 15 amino acids. Germline CDR1 SGHNT, CDR2 YYREEE (reference sequence). Losses at the gene ends were 2 bases for V and 5 bases for J; bases not matched to a gene: 8. Only in-frame clones appear in the TCRdb table, and some are missing; sequencing was by immunoSEQ multiplex PCR. The table records 400,000 to 500,000 clones, around 87% of them present only once. The treatment denotes: roughly 19 received Ad26.COV2.S at low or high dose, single or two shots; 5 received placebo; per-sample allocation not given. Sample collection was performed on day 63 after the first vaccine or placebo injection.

The chain carries TRBV5-4 and TRBJ2-3; 7 nucleotides line up with TRBD1. The sequencing used peripheral blood, collected in a trial of Ad26.COV2.S vaccine versus placebo. The TCR comes from a person aged 18-65 years who received the Ad26.COV2.S COVID-19 vaccine or a placebo. The DNA of the CDR3 is TGTGCCAGCAGCTTTGAGGGGGCCAGGAGAGATACGCAGTATTTT. Protein product: CASSFEGARRDTQYF.